These 17 T cell receptor beta chains were sequenced from one sample in a study of technical replicates of blood from a few donors. The table came from immunoSEQ multiplex PCR; TCRdb's copy has only in-frame clones and leaves some out. The data show some 80,000 clones, 85% to 95% seen once. Sample: T cells isolated from PBMCs. The source of these receptors is a human donor in good health.

This sequence joins TRBV28 and TRBJ1-1; the D gene is possibly TRBD1 (6 bases). CDR3 length equals 14 residues. Germline assignment: CDR1 MDHEN and CDR2 SYDVKM. V was cut by 3 bases and J by 3 bases, with 11 bases left in between. Written as DNA, the CDR3 is TGTGCCAGCAGTTTTTGGACAGAGTACACTGAAGCTTTCTTT. Residues: CASSFWTEYTEAFF. Variable domain in full (rest from reference TRBV28 and TRBJ1-1): DVKVTQSSRYLVKRTGEKVFLECVQDMDHENMFWYRQDPGLGLRLIYFSYDVKMKEKGDIPEGYSVSREKKERFSLILESASTNQTSMYLCASSFWTEYTEAFFGQGTRLTVV.

The rearrangement links TRBV5-6 to TRBJ2-2; 8 bases map to TRBD2. The junction had 8 bases not matched to a gene; V was cut back by 0 bases and J by 4 bases. The germline CDR1 and CDR2 sequences are SGHDT and YYEEEE. CDR3 length equals 17 residues. The CDR3 region is CASSLGFRGGFTGELFF. The CDR3 nucleotides are TGTGCCAGCAGCTTGGGCTTTCGGGGGGGATTCACCGGGGAGCTGTTTTTT.

CDR3 region: CASTLEARFGNEQFF. The CDR3 region has the DNA TGTGCCAGCACCCTGGAGGCGAGGTTCGGCAATGAGCAGTTCTTC. The genes are TRBV6-1 and TRBJ2-1, with a possible D match to TRBD2 (5 bases). Trimming shortened V by 7 bases and J by 6 bases, and 19 bases separated the two germline ends. CDR1 is MNHNS and CDR2 is SASEGT in the germline V gene. The CDR3 has 15 amino acids.

The J gene is TRBJ1-5, the V gene TRBV6-4, with 9 bases fitting TRBD1. The length of the CDR3 is 14 residues. Looked up from germline, CDR1 is MRHNA and CDR2 is SNTAGT. The junction had 4 bases not matched to a gene; V was cut back by 3 bases and J by 7 bases. The CDR3 spells CASSETGGGQPQHF. CDR3 sequence (DNA): TGTGCCAGCAGTGAGACAGGGGGAGGACAGCCCCAGCATTTT.

The chain carries TRBV2 and TRBJ2-7; 11 bases are shared with TRBD2. Trimming cost V 8 bases and J 4 bases; bases outside gene matches: 1. This CDR3 has 12 residues. From germline, CDR1 is SNHLY and CDR2 FYNNEI. The CDR3 sequence is CASGTSGYEQYF. CDR3 nucleotides: TGTGCCAGCGGGACTAGCGGATACGAGCAGTACTTC.

The CDR3, as DNA: TGTGCTTCCATAGTGGCCGGGGAGCTGTTTTTT. This gives the protein CASIVAGELFF. V and J are TRBV30 and TRBJ2-2; D remains unclear. This CDR3 region has 11 residues. The V gene's germline CDR1 is GTSNPN and CDR2 SVGIG (reference sequence).

V and J are TRBV6-5 and TRBJ2-7; D may be TRBD1 (6 bases). Trimming pared 0 bases from V and 4 bases from J, leaving 13 bases between. This CDR3 is built from 15 residues. The V gene's germline CDR1 is MNHEY and CDR2 SVGAGI. In DNA, the CDR3 is TGTGCCAGCAGTTACTCGAATACAGGGATGTACGAGCAGTACTTC. Its protein product is CASSYSNTGMYEQYF.

The gene calls are TRBV12-5 and TRBJ2-5, with no clear D. Trimming cost V 1 base and J 0 bases, with 9 bases left between them. CDR3 length: 15 residues. Per the germline V gene, CDR1 is LGHNT and CDR2 is FRNRAP. The CDR3 bases are TGTGCTAGTGGTTTGGGAATGACTTACCAAGAGACCCAGTACTTC. As protein: CASGLGMTYQETQYF.

This rearrangement joins TRBV5-1 to TRBJ2-1, with TRBD2 matching 8 bases. CDR1 is SGHRS and CDR2 is YFSETQ in the germline V gene. This CDR3 is 18 amino acids long. Trimming removed 4 bases from V and 0 bases from J; junction bases left unmatched: 12. The CDR3 bases are TGCGCCAGCAGCGGTACCGGGACTAGGACGAGCTCCTACAATGAGCAGTTCTTC. Its protein is CASSGTGTRTSSYNEQFF.

This clone was counted once. This chain links TRBV2 with TRBJ1-1; 7 bases fit TRBD1. CDR1 SNHLY and CDR2 FYNNEI come from the germline V gene. The CDR3 has 14 amino acids. Trimming at V came to 11 bases and at J to 0 bases, leaving 9 bases not matched to a gene. CDR3 protein: CAQDRAPMNTEAFF. In DNA form, the CDR3 reads TGTGCCCAAGACAGGGCCCCCATGAACACTGAAGCTTTCTTT.

This sequence joins TRBV5-1 and TRBJ2-7; TRBD1 matches at 12 bases. CDR3 length equals 16 residues. In germline, CDR1 is SGHRS, CDR2 YFSETQ. V gave up 4 bases and J gave up 7 bases; unmatched junction bases: 12. The CDR3 reads CASSPTGTGGSREQYF. DNA for the CDR3: TGCGCCAGCAGCCCTACCGGGACAGGGGGCTCCAGGGAGCAGTACTTC. The whole variable domain, filled in from reference TRBV5-1 and TRBJ2-7, reads KAGVTQTPRYLIKTRGQQVTLSCSPISGHRSVSWYQQTPGQGLQFLFEYFSETQRNKGNFPGRFSGRQFSNSRSEMNVSTLELGDSALYLCASSPTGTGGSREQYFGPGTRLTVT.

This chain uses TRBV29-1 with TRBJ1-3; tentative D call: TRBD1 (5 bases). The CDR3 has 15 amino acids. V lost 5 bases and J 3 bases, leaving 17 bases between the germline ends. Germline lookup yields CDR1 SQVTM and CDR2 ANQGSEA. DNA of the CDR3: TGCAGCGTTTTGAGTGACAGAAGGATTGGAAACACCATATATTTT. This translates into CSVLSDRRIGNTIYF.

This clone was seen a single time. V is TRBV11-3 and J is TRBJ2-1; D is perhaps TRBD2 (6 bases). This CDR3 comprises 15 residues. Looked up from germline, CDR1 is SGHNT and CDR2 is YENEEA. V lost 0 bases, J lost 4 bases, and 10 bases lay in between. The CDR3 spells CASSLEASAYNEQFF. CDR3 sequence (DNA): TGTGCCAGCAGCTTAGAGGCTAGCGCTTACAATGAGCAGTTCTTC.

This sequence joins TRBV9 and TRBJ1-1; 7 bases are shared with TRBD1. Germline V CDR1 and CDR2: SGDLS, YYNGEE. There are 14 residues in the CDR3. The ends lost 0 bases at V and 5 bases at J; junction bases unmatched: 4. Here the CDR3 reads CASSVDRGFTEAFF. CDR3 DNA sequence: TGTGCCAGCAGCGTAGACAGGGGCTTTACTGAAGCTTTCTTT. The full variable domain, its missing parts supplied by reference TRBV9 and TRBJ1-1, is DSGVTQTPKHLITATGQRVTLRCSPRSGDLSVYWYQQSLDQGLQFLIQYYNGEERAKGNILERFSAQQFPDLHSELNLSSLELGDSALYFCASSVDRGFTEAFFGQGTRLTVV.

V usage is TRBV27 and J usage is TRBJ1-5; 12 positions match TRBD1. V was clipped by 5 bases and J by 6 bases; unmatched bases: 5. The CDR3 is 15 amino acids. Per the germline V gene, CDR1 is MNHEY and CDR2 is SMNVEV (reference sequence). In DNA form, the CDR3 reads TGTGCCAGCAGTGGGACAGGGGGCATGAGTCAGCCCCAGCATTTT. Its translation is CASSGTGGMSQPQHF.

In its sample, this clone was seen once. The V call is TRBV18, the J call TRBJ1-3, with TRBD1 matching 8 bases. CDR3 length equals 17 residues. Per germline, CDR1 KGHSH and CDR2 LQKENI. After removal of 2 bases from V and 0 bases from J, the junction contained 6 bases not matched to a gene. CDR3 nucleotides: TGTGCCAGCTCACCAAGGGGGGACAGGCCCTCTGGAAACACCATATATTTT. It yields the protein CASSPRGDRPSGNTIYF.

The genes are TRBV6-5 and TRBJ2-3; no firm D call. Trimming cost V 5 bases and J 6 bases, with 12 bases left between them. The CDR3 runs to 13 residues. CDR1 MNHEY and CDR2 SVGAGI come from the germline V gene. The DNA for the CDR3 is TGTGCCAGCAGTCCTAAATACCGGGATACGCAGTATTTT. This translates into CASSPKYRDTQYF.